This TCR beta chain is from a study of cytomegalovirus exposure and HLA in healthy donors. Study-wide background: Membership in the Caucasian-associated ancestry cluster was found for 75% to 85% of 300 to 400 genotyped donors. Overall study results and limits: Exclusion applied to some V segments, including TRBV6-2 and TRBV6-3, as they were indistinguishable. In a later analysis, DRB1 alleles had the most associated TCRs; HLA-C alleles the fewest. CMV serostatus was the sole immune exposure information available.

This clone was seen once. Its antigen is still unknown. This CDR3 spans 16 amino acids. In germline, CDR1 is SGHRS, CDR2 YFSETQ. The ends were cut back, 4 bases at V and 0 bases at J, with 16 bases in the middle. The PCR ran on 60 Vbeta and 13 Jbeta primers. Clones were sequenced by immunoSEQ multiplex PCR, and TCRdb holds only the in-frame ones, with some missing. Altogether 150,000 to 200,000 clones are present, about four fifths being singletons, with the ten largest covering less than 9%. Sequencing used PBMCs. The V and J genes are TRBV5-1 and TRBJ1-1; D gene ambiguous. The clonotype was recovered from a man younger than 45 in good health and CMV-seropositive. DNA of the CDR3: TGCGCCAGCAGCCATCGGTTGGGAGTGATGAACACTGAAGCTTTCTTT. Amino acid sequence: CASSHRLGVMNTEAFF.